This T cell receptor (beta chain) was sequenced for a study of blood T cell repertoires in COVID-19. Study background: T cells, B-cell-depleted T cells, or PBMCs supplied cDNA or gDNA.

Participant reports of clinical history set cohort assignment. Participants classified as exposed had met a COVID-19 case within 2 weeks before study entry. Germline CDR1 reads SGHAT; CDR2 reads FQDESV (reference sequence). V dropped 5 bases and J dropped 5 bases, with 19 bases sitting between them. The CDR3 consists of 16 residues. Per the original methods: It was from reference gene primer amplification that nucleated cell counts were estimated. Only in-frame clones appear in the TCRdb table, and some are missing; sequencing was by immunoSEQ multiplex PCR. V, J and clone size were drawn from that table, and D and trimming were deduced from the DNA. The data contain 150,000 to 200,000 clones, over 70% of them seen just once; the ten biggest clones take up under 15%.

Specimen: PBMCs or T cells enriched from blood (not recorded which). The receptor's source is a man between 60 and 70 years old who had been exposed to COVID-19. The chain couples TRBV11-1 to TRBJ2-1; D possibly corresponds to TRBD2 (5 bases). The CDR3 region has the DNA TGTGCCAGCAGCATGTTCCGTGCGGGCTTAGACAATGAGCAGTTCTTC. It codes for CASSMFRAGLDNEQFF.